This T cell receptor (beta chain) is from a study of beta chain features in type 1 diabetes. Sequenced material consisted of expressed TCRB transcripts (all of the isolated RNA was reverse transcribed). Produced via immunoSEQ multiplex PCR; TCRdb's table is partial and in-frame only. This sample has hundreds of thousands of clones; about 32% occur once, and the top ten carry around 0.065%. This clone was observed a handful of times. The sample carries other DNA sequences with the same CDR3. The receptor's source is a man aged 18-30 years in good health. The sequenced sample consisted of naive CD4+ T cells from blood.

The CDR3 nucleotides read TGCAGCGTTGAACAGGGTGATGAAAAACTGTTTTTT. It encodes CSVEQGDEKLFF. The J gene is TRBJ1-4, the V gene TRBV29-1; tentatively, D is TRBD1 (5 bases). V was shortened by 2 bases and J by 6 bases, with 7 bases between the two germline ends. Germline values: CDR1 SQVTM, CDR2 ANQGSEA. CDR3 length equals 12 residues.